This T cell receptor beta chain was profiled in a study of shared clonotypes between healthy human individuals. Sequenced by immunoSEQ multiplex PCR; TCRdb stores in-frame clones only, minus some. The sample has 2,500,000 or so clones; roughly 90% are singletons. The germline V and J ends were trimmed by 2 bases and 6 bases, with 14 bases remaining between them. Germline CDR1 reads GTSNPN; CDR2 reads SVGIG (reference sequence). The CDR3 sequence is 13 residues long. This clone came up once. The chain has TRBV30 and TRBJ2-7, with a weak D call TRBD2 (5 bases). Sequenced sample: naive CD4+ T cells from PBMCs. The subset was: CD45RA+ positively selected. This clonotype was obtained from a man aged 18 to 30 in good health. Some clones in this sample may be carry-over from other donors' samples. DNA of the CDR3: TGTGCCTGGAGTCCTCCGTCGGGAAGCGAGCAGTACTTC. Translating it yields CAWSPPSGSEQYF.